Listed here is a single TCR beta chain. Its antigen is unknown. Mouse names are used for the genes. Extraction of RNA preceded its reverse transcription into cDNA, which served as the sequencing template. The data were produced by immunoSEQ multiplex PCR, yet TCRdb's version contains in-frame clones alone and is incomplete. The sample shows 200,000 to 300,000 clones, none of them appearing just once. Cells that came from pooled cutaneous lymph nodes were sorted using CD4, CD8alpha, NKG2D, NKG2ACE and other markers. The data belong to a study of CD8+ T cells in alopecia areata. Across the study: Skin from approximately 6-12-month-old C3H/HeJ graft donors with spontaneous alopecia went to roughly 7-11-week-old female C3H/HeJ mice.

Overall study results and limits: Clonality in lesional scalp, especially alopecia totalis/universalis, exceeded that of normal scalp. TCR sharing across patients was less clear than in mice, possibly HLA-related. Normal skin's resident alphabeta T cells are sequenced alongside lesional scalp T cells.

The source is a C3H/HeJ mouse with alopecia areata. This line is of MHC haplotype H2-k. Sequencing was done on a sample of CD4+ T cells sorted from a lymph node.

CDR3 bases read: TGTGCCAGCAACGACTGGGCTAGTGCAGAA. It is translated as CASNDWASAE. The complete CDR3 reads CASNDWASAETLYF. J is TRBJ2-3 and V is TRBV13-1; 7 nucleotides line up with TRBD2. The CDR3 end falls 4 residues outside the read, so it is completed with the germline J gene. Germline V gives CDR1 NSHNY, CDR2 SYGAGN. V lost 6 bases to trimming and J lost 0 bases; unmatched junction nucleotides: 4. There are 14 residues in the CDR3.